This T cell receptor beta chain was identified during a study of cytomegalovirus exposure and HLA in healthy donors. Study-wide findings and caveats: Available immune exposure information covered CMV serostatus only. The analysis excluded some indistinguishable V segments, including TRBV6-2 and TRBV6-3. When a later analysis was performed, an Asian-associated ancestry cluster reportedly had fewer N-insertions than the approximately 600-donor mean. TCR beta V segments were, for the most part, productive about 87% or about 30% of the time in an earlier analysis.

CDR1 and CDR2 (germline): SGHNT, YYREEE (reference sequence). The CDR3 is made up of 14 amino acids. V was pared by 3 bases and J by 4 bases, with 13 bases between. The PCR ran on 60 Vbeta and 13 Jbeta primers. The protocol was immunoSEQ multiplex PCR, while the TCRdb copy is restricted to in-frame clones and leaves out a portion. The table has about 150,000 clones, approximately 80% seen once. This clone was counted a few times. Its antigen remains unidentified. The clonotype comes from a male donor in good health and CMV-seronegative. Sequencing used PBMCs. V gene TRBV5-4 combines with J gene TRBJ1-2, with TRBD1 as a possible D gene (6 bases). CDR3 coding DNA: TGTGCCAGCAGCTCGGGGACAAGGGTCTATGGCTACACCTTC. This sequence encodes CASSSGTRVYGYTF.